This T cell receptor (beta chain) is drawn from a study of Graves' ophthalmopathy and Graves' hyperthyroidism. Thyroid ultrasound, orbital computed tomography, TRAb, serum thyroxine and clinical symptoms formed the basis of diagnosis. This clonotype was seen only a few times. The target antigen is unknown. The authors amplified TCR beta CDR3 regions from RNA transcripts. Following a first-round RT-PCR that used HTBI primers, a second-round multiplex PCR was carried out. TCRdb reprocessed the multiplex PCR reads with MiXCR, giving one entry per CDR3 protein. The data hold around 1,000,000 distinct CDR3 sequences, with approximately 35% observed a single time. The study, taken as a whole, reports: Blood was where most expanded thyroid clonotypes above 0.001 frequency also turned up.

V shed 2 bases and J 0 bases; nucleotides not matched to a gene: 6. CDR3 size: 17 residues. CDR1 is LNHDA and CDR2 is SQIVND in the germline V gene (reference sequence). This clonotype was obtained from an adult man with Graves' hyperthyroidism. The chain joins TRBV19 to TRBJ2-7; TRBD1 matches at 11 bases. The sequenced sample consisted of peripheral blood or thyroid tissue (not recorded which). The DNA for the CDR3 is TGTGCCAGTAGTATATCCCCGGGACAGGGGGACTCCTACGAGCAGTACTTC. Translated: CASSISPGQGDSYEQYF.